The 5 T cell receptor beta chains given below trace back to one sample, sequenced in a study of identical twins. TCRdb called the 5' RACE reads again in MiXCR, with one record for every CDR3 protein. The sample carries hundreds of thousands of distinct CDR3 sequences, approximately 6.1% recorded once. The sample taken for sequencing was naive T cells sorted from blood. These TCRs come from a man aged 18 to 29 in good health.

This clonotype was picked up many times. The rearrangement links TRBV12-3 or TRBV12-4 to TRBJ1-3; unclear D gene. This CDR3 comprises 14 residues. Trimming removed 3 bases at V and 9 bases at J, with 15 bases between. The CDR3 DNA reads TGTGCCAGCAGTTTCGGGCCTCCTACGGGCACCATATATTTT. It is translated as CASSFGPPTGTIYF.

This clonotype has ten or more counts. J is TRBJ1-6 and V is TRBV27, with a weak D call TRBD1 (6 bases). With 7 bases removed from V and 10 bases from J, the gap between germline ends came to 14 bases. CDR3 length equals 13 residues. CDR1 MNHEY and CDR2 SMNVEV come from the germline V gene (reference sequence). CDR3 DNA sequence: TGTGCCAGCACACGGCAGGGACACTCACCCCTCCACTTT. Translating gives CASTRQGHSPLHF.

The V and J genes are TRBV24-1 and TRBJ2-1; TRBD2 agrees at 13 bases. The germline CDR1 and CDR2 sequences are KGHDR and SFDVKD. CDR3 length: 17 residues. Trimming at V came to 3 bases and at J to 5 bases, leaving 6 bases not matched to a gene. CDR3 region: CATSDPPGLAGNNEQFF. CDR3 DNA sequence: TGTGCCACCAGTGATCCACCGGGACTAGCGGGAAACAATGAGCAGTTCTTC.

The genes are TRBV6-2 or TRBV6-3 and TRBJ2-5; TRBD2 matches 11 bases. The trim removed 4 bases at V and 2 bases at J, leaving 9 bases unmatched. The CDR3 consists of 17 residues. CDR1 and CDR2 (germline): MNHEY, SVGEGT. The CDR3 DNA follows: TGTGCCAGCAGTTTCAATCGACTAGCGGGAAAACAAGAGACCCAGTACTTC. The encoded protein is CASSFNRLAGKQETQYF.

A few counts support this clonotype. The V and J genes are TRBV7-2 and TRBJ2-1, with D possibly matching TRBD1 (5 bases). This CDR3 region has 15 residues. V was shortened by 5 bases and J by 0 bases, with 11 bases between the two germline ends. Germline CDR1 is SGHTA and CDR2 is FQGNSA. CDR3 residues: CASSDSAYSYNEQFF. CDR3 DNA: TGTGCCAGCAGCGACAGCGCTTACTCCTACAATGAGCAGTTCTTC.